This T cell receptor (beta chain) was sequenced for a study of post-analysis software for immune sequencing data. Germline CDR1 reads SGHRS; CDR2 reads YFSETQ. V shed 3 bases and J shed 7 bases, with 11 bases lying between them. The CDR3 contains 13 residues. Whole-study findings and limits: Roughly 5 TRBV segments (TRBV5-6, TRBV5-1 and TRBV20-1 among them) occurred more frequently in patients than in controls. Multiple sclerosis patients showed significantly lower normalized Chao1 diversity than controls did.

The sample holds many counts of this clonotype. What it binds is not known. Prepared TCR beta cDNA libraries contained unique molecular identifiers. TCRdb ran MiXCR on the PCR reads and lists one entry per CDR3 protein. The sample has some 240,000 distinct CDR3 sequences, 36% seen once. The rearrangement uses TRBV5-1 and TRBJ2-1; D is possibly TRBD1 or TRBD2 (5 bases each). The TCR originated in a girl aged 5 to 17 with multiple sclerosis. The sequenced sample was blood. For the CDR3, the DNA is TGCGCCAGCAGCTCCGGGACGGTAAATGAGCAGTTCTTC. It encodes CASSSGTVNEQFF.